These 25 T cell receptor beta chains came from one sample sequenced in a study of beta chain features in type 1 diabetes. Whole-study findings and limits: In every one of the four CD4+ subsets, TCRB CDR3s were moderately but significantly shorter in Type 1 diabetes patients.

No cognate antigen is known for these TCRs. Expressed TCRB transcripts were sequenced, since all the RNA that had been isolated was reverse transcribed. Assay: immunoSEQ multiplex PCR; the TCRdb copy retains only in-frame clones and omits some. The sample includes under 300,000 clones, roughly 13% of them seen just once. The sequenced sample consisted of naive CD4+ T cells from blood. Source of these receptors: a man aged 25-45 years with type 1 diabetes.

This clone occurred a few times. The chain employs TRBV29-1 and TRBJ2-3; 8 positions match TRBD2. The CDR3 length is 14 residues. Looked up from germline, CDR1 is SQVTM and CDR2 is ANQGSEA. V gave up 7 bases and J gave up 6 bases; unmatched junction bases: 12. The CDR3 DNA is TGCAGCGCGGGAAGTAGCGGGGCCTCGGATACGCAGTATTTT. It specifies CSAGSSGASDTQYF.

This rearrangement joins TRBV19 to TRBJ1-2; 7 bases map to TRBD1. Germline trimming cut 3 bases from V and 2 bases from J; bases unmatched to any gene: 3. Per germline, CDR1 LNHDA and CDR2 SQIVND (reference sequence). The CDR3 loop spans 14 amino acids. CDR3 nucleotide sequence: TGTGCCAGTAGTATCGGGACAGTCAACTATGGCTACACCTTC. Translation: CASSIGTVNYGYTF.

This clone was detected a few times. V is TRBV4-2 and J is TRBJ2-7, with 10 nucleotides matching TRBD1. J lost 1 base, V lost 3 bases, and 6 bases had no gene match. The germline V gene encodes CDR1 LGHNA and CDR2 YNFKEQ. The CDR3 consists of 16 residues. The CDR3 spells CASSQTDRGLSYEQYF. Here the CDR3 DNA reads TGTGCCAGCAGCCAGACTGACAGGGGGCTATCCTACGAGCAGTACTTC.

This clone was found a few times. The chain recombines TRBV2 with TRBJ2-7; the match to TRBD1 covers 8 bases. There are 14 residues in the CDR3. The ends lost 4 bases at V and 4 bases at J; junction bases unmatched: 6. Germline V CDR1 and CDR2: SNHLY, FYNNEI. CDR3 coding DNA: TGTGCCAGCAGTGTGGAGCAGGGGGCTTACGAGCAGTACTTC. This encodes CASSVEQGAYEQYF.

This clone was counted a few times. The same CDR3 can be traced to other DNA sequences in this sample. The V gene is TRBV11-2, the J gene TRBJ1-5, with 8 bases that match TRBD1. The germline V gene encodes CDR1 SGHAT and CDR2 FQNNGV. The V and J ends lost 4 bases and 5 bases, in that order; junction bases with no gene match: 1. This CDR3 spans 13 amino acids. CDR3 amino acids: CASSSDRDQPQHF. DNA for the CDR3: TGTGCCAGCAGCTCGGACAGGGATCAGCCCCAGCATTTT.

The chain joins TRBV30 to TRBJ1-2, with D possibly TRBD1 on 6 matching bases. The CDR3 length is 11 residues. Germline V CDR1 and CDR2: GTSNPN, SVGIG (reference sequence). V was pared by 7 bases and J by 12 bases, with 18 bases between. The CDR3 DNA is TGTGCCTCCCAGACTGTGTGGGGGCACACCTTC. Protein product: CASQTVWGHTF.

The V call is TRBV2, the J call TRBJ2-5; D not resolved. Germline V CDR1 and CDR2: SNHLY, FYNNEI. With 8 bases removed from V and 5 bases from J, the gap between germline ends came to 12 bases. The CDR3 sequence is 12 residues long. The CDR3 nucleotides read TGTGCCAGCGGCGGCAATCGGGAGACCCAGTACTTC. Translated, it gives CASGGNRETQYF.

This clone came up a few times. CDR3 coding DNA: TGTGCCAGCAGCCCGAGCACGAACACTGAAGCTTTCTTT. It yields the protein CASSPSTNTEAFF. The rearrangement links TRBV7-9 to TRBJ1-1, with D uncertain. Germline values: CDR1 SEHNR, CDR2 FQNEAQ (reference sequence). The CDR3 is 13 amino acids. Deletions cut 5 bases from V and 1 base from J, with 8 bases between.

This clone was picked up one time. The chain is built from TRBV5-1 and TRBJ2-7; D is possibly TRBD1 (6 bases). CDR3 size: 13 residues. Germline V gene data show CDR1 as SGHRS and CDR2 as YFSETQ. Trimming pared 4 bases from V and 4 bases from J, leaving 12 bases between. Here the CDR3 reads CASSLDSLYEQYF. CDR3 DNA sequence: TGCGCCAGCAGCCTGGACAGTCTTTACGAGCAGTACTTC.

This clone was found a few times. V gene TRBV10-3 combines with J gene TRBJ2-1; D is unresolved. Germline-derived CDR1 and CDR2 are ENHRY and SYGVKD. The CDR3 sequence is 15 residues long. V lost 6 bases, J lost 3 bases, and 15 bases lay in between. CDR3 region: CAISSGERDYNEQFF. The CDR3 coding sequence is TGTGCCATCAGCTCCGGCGAGCGTGACTACAATGAGCAGTTCTTC.

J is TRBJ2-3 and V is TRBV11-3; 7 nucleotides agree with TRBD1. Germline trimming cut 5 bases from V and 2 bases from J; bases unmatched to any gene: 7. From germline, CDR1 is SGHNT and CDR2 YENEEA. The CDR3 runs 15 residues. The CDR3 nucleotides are TGTGCCAGCAGCACTCGGACAGGAGTCACAGATACGCAGTATTTT. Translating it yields CASSTRTGVTDTQYF. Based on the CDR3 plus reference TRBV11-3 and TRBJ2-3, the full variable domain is EAGVVQSPRYKIIEKKQPVAFWCNPISGHNTLYWYLQNLGQGPELLIRYENEEAVDDSQLPKDRFSAERLKGVDSTLKIQPAELGDSAVYLCASSTRTGVTDTQYFGPGTRLTVL.

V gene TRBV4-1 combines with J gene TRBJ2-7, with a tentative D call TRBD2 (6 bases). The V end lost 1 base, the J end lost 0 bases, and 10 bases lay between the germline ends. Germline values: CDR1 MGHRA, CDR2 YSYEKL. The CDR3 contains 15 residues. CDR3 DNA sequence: TGCGCCAGCAGCCAAGGACTAGGTGACTCCTACGAGCAGTACTTC. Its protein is CASSQGLGDSYEQYF.

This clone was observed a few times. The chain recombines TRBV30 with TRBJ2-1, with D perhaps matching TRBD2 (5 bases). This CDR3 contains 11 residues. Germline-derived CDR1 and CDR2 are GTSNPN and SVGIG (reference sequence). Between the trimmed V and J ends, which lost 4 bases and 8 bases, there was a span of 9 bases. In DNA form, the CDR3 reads TGTGCCTGGACTAGCTTCGATGAGCAGTTCTTC. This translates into CAWTSFDEQFF.

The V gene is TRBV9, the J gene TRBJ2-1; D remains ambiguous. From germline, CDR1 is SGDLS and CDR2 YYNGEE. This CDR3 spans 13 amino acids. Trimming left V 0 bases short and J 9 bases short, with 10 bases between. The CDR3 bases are TGTGCCAGCAGCGTAGATCCGCTAAGTGAGCAGTTCTTC. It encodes CASSVDPLSEQFF.

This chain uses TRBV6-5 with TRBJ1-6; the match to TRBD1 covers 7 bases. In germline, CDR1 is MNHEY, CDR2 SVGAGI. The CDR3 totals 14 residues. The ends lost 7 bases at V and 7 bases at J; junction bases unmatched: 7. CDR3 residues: CASTLDRDNSPLHF. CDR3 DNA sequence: TGTGCCAGCACCCTAGACAGGGACAATTCACCCCTCCACTTT.

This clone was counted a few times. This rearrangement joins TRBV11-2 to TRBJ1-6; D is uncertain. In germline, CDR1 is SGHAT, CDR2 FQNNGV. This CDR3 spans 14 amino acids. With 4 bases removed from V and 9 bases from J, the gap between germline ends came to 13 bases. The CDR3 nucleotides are TGTGCCAGCAGCTCCGACATCGTACGTTCACCCCTCCACTTT. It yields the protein CASSSDIVRSPLHF.

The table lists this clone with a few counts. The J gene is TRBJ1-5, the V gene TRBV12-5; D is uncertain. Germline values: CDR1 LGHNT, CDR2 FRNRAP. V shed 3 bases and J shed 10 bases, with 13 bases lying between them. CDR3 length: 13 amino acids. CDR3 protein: CASGFGETGPQHF. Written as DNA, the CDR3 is TGTGCTAGTGGTTTTGGAGAAACGGGACCCCAGCATTTT.

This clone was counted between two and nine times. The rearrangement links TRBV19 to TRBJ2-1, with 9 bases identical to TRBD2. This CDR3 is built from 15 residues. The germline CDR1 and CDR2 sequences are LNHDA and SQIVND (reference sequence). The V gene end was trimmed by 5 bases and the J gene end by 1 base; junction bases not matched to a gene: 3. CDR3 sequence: CASSGREGSYNEQFF. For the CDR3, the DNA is TGTGCCAGTAGTGGGCGGGAGGGTTCCTACAATGAGCAGTTCTTC.

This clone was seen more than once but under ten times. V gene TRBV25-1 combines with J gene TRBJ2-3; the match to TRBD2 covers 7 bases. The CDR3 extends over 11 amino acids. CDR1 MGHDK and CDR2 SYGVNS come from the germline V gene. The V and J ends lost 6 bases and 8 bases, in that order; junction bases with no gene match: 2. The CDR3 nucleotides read TGTGCCAGCAGACTAGCGTCTACGCAGTATTTT. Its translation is CASRLASTQYF. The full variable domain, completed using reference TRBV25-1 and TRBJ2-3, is EADIYQTPRYLVIGTGKKITLECSQTMGHDKMYWYQQDPGMELHLIHYSYGVNSTEKGDLSSESTVSRIRTEHFPLTLESARPSHTSQYLCASRLASTQYFGPGTRLTVL.

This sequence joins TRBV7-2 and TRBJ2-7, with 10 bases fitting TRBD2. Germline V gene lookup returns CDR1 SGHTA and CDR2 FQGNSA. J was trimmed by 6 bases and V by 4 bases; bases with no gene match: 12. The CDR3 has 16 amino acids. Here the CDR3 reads CASSSVRPSGSGEQYF. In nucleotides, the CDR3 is TGTGCCAGCAGCTCCGTTAGACCTAGCGGGAGTGGCGAGCAGTACTTC.

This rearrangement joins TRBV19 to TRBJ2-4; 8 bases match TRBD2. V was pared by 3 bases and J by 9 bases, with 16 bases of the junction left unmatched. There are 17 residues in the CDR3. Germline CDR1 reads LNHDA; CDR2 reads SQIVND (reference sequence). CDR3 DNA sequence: TGTGCCAGTAGTATCTCCGGGGGGGCCCGAGGTTGGGTCATTCAGTACTTC. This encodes CASSISGGARGWVIQYF.

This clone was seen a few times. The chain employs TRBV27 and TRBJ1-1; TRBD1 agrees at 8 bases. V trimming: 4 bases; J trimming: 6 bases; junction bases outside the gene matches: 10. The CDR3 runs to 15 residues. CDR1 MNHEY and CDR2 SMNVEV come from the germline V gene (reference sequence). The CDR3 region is CASSSMQGAGAEAFF. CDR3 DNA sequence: TGTGCCAGCAGTTCAATGCAGGGGGCCGGTGCTGAAGCTTTCTTT.

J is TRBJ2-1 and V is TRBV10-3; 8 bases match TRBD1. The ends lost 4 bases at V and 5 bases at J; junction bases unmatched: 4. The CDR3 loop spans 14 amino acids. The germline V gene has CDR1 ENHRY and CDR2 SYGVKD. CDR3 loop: CAISGLDRDNEQFF. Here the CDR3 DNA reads TGTGCCATCAGTGGGTTGGACAGGGACAATGAGCAGTTCTTC.

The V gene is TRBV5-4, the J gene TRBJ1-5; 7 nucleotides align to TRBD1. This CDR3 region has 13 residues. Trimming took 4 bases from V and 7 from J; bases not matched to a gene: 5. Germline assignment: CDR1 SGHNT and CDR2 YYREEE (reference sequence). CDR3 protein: CASSMDRNQPQHF. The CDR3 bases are TGTGCCAGCAGCATGGACAGGAACCAGCCCCAGCATTTT.

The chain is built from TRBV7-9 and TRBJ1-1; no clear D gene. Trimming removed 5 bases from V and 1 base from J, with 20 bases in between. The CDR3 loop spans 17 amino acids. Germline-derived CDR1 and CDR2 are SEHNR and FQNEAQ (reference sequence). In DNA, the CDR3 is TGTGCCAGCAGCCTAGACGGGTTCACCCTTCGGAACACTGAAGCTTTCTTT. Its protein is CASSLDGFTLRNTEAFF. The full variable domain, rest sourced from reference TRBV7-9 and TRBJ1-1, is DTGVSQNPRHKITKRGQNVTFRCDPISEHNRLYWYRQTLGQGPEFLTYFQNEAQLEKSRLLSDRFSAERPKGSFSTLEIQRTEQGDSAMYLCASSLDGFTLRNTEAFFGQGTRLTVV.